The 18 T cell receptor beta chains in this list originate from one sample, sequenced in a study of cytomegalovirus exposure and HLA in healthy donors. The PCR had 60 Vbeta and 13 Jbeta primers. This table comes from immunoSEQ multiplex PCR, and its TCRdb copy is limited to in-frame clones, with some not included. The sample has 110,000 to 150,000 clones, over 65% seen once. Sequenced sample: PBMCs. The receptors derive from a man younger than 30 in good health and CMV-seropositive.

Turning to this clone: No conserved phenylalanine or tryptophan ends this CDR3, so it is likely a read error. The chain's CDR3 is CASSLVAGTGNSGANVLTV. The CDR3, as DNA: TGTGCCAGCAGCTTAGTCGCAGGGACAGGAAACTCTGGGGCCAACGTCCTGACTGTC. The V gene is TRBV7-6, the J gene TRBJ2-6, with 8 bases identical to TRBD1. Germline V gene data show CDR1 as SGHVS and CDR2 as FNYEAQ. Losses at the gene ends were 1 base for V and 0 bases for J; bases not matched to a gene: 8. This CDR3 has 19 residues.

V usage is TRBV28 and J usage is TRBJ2-3; 7 bases map to TRBD2. V dropped 6 bases and J dropped 7; count of bases not matched to a gene: 7. The germline V gene encodes CDR1 MDHEN and CDR2 SYDVKM. The CDR3 is 13 amino acids. CDR3 DNA sequence: TGTGCCAGCAGCCCTGGGACTACCAATACGCAGTATTTT. It is translated as CASSPGTTNTQYF. Full variable domain (remainder filled in from reference TRBV28 and TRBJ2-3): DVKVTQSSRYLVKRTGEKVFLECVQDMDHENMFWYRQDPGLGLRLIYFSYDVKMKEKGDIPEGYSVSREKKERFSLILESASTNQTSMYLCASSPGTTNTQYFGPGTRLTVL.

This clone was found a few times. The V and J genes are TRBV9 and TRBJ2-1; 10 nucleotides align to TRBD2. The CDR3 contains 14 residues. V lost 8 bases, J lost 2 bases, and 4 bases stayed unmatched. Germline assignment: CDR1 SGDLS and CDR2 YYNGEE. CDR3 sequence: CASQAGGPYNEQFF. For the CDR3, the DNA is TGTGCCAGTCAAGCGGGGGGGCCCTACAATGAGCAGTTCTTC.

The CDR3 DNA follows: TGTGCCAGCAGCCGAGCGGGGCCTGGCACAGATACGCAGTATTTT. It translates to CASSRAGPGTDTQYF. The chain employs TRBV2 and TRBJ2-3; 7 bases agree with TRBD2. CDR3 length equals 15 residues. J gave up 1 base and V 6 bases, and 7 bases lay outside the gene matches. The germline V gene has CDR1 SNHLY and CDR2 FYNNEI.

This clone was counted between two and nine times. The chain employs TRBV5-6 and TRBJ2-7, with 8 bases that match TRBD1. The trim removed 1 base at V and 2 bases at J, leaving 14 bases unmatched. The length of the CDR3 is 18 residues. Germline V gene data show CDR1 as SGHDT and CDR2 as YYEEEE. Here the CDR3 DNA reads TGTGCCAGCAGCTTGTCTCTCTCGGACAGGGTATATCCCTACGAGCAGTACTTC. The encoded protein is CASSLSLSDRVYPYEQYF.

The genes are TRBV18 and TRBJ1-5; D might be TRBD1 (6 bases). V was pared by 6 bases and J by 3 bases, with 12 bases between. The CDR3 is made up of 14 amino acids. CDR1 is KGHSH and CDR2 is LQKENI in the germline V gene. DNA of the CDR3: TGTGCCAGCTCTCCGACAGGTTACAATCAGCCCCAGCATTTT. Translation gives CASSPTGYNQPQHF.

This chain uses TRBV28 with TRBJ2-7, with D possibly being TRBD2 (5 bases). CDR1 is MDHEN and CDR2 is SYDVKM in the germline V gene. The CDR3 is made up of 12 amino acids. Trimming pared 6 bases from V and 6 bases from J, leaving 12 bases between. CDR3 sequence (DNA): TGTGCCAGCAGCCTGAGGGCCGGCGAGCAGTACTTC. Protein: CASSLRAGEQYF.

The CDR3 nucleotides read TGTGCCAGCAGCTTATTAAAGAACGGGGACGAGCAGTACTTC. Translated: CASSLLKNGDEQYF. The chain carries TRBV7-9 and TRBJ2-7, with D perhaps matching TRBD2 (5 bases). Trimming took off 2 bases at V and 5 bases at J, with 13 bases between the two ends. Germline assignment: CDR1 SEHNR and CDR2 FQNEAQ (reference sequence). This CDR3 region has 14 residues.

In its sample, this clone was seen once. CDR3 DNA: TGCGCCAGCAGCACCCGACAGGGGGACACCTACGAGCAGTACTTC. As protein: CASSTRQGDTYEQYF. V gene TRBV4-1 combines with J gene TRBJ2-7, with 9 bases fitting TRBD1. With 5 bases clipped from V and 2 bases from J, the junction kept 7 bases outside the gene matches. Germline assignment: CDR1 MGHRA and CDR2 YSYEKL. This CDR3 has 15 residues.

This sequence joins TRBV19 and TRBJ2-1; TRBD2 aligns across 7 bases. The ends lost 2 bases at V and 8 bases at J; junction bases unmatched: 9. The CDR3 length is 15 residues. Germline CDR1 LNHDA, CDR2 SQIVND (reference sequence). This CDR3 is CASSISGEGPYEQFF. The CDR3 DNA reads as TGTGCCAGTAGTATATCGGGGGAGGGCCCGTATGAGCAGTTCTTC.

V gene TRBV11-2 combines with J gene TRBJ2-1; tentatively, D is TRBD2 (6 bases). V dropped 5 bases and J dropped 5 bases, with 16 bases sitting between them. This CDR3 is 15 amino acids long. Germline loops: CDR1 SGHAT, CDR2 FQNNGV. The CDR3, as DNA: TGTGCCAGCAGCCCACCACGATGGGGGGACAATGAGCAGTTCTTC. Protein: CASSPPRWGDNEQFF.

This clone was detected only a few times. This chain connects TRBV7-3 to TRBJ2-1; D is undetermined. Germline V gives CDR1 SGHTA, CDR2 FQGTGA. The CDR3 has 15 residues. V gave up 2 bases and J gave up 3 bases, with 11 bases separating them. The CDR3 is CASSLGQKIYNEQFF. The CDR3 DNA reads TGTGCCAGCAGCTTAGGTCAGAAAATCTACAATGAGCAGTTCTTC.

V and J are TRBV11-2 and TRBJ2-3; unclear D gene. The CDR3 has 13 residues. V was cut by 2 bases and J by 3 bases, with 6 bases left in between. In germline, CDR1 is SGHAT, CDR2 FQNNGV. The CDR3 bases are TGTGCCAGCAGCTTATCGAGAACAGATACGCAGTATTTT. It codes for CASSLSRTDTQYF.

The chain carries TRBV6-1 and TRBJ1-1, with 11 bases aligning to TRBD1. The junction had 5 bases not matched to a gene; V was cut back by 5 bases and J by 3 bases. The CDR3 loop spans 15 amino acids. Germline V gene data show CDR1 as MNHNS and CDR2 as SASEGT. CDR3: CASSPMGQGDTEAFF. The CDR3 DNA follows: TGTGCCAGCAGTCCAATGGGACAGGGGGACACTGAAGCTTTCTTT.

The rearrangement links TRBV29-1 to TRBJ2-3; 12 positions agree with TRBD1. Germline lookup yields CDR1 SQVTM and CDR2 ANQGSEA. The CDR3 is made up of 13 amino acids. Trimming at V came to 6 bases and at J to 4 bases, leaving 2 bases not matched to a gene. The CDR3 protein is CSVRDRGPDTQYF. The DNA of the CDR3 is TGCAGCGTCAGGGACAGGGGGCCAGATACGCAGTATTTT.

V and J are TRBV28 and TRBJ1-6; a weak D match, TRBD1 (5 bases). CDR3 length: 16 amino acids. The germline V gene has CDR1 MDHEN and CDR2 SYDVKM. Trimming removed 7 bases at V and 8 bases at J, with 21 bases between. CDR3 bases: TGTGCCAGCACCCAACAAGAGGGGACTTCGGATTCACCCCTCCACTTT. Protein: CASTQQEGTSDSPLHF.

This sequence joins TRBV5-6 and TRBJ2-7; tentatively, D is TRBD2 (6 bases). The CDR3 runs 14 residues. Trimming cost V 1 base and J 9 bases, with 17 bases left between them. In germline, CDR1 is SGHDT, CDR2 YYEEEE. The CDR3, as DNA: TGTGCCAGCAGCTTGATCAGGGCGGGTAGCGGGCAGTACTTC. It encodes CASSLIRAGSGQYF.

The chain couples TRBV7-2 to TRBJ2-4; 11 nucleotides agree with TRBD1. The V gene's germline CDR1 is SGHTA and CDR2 FQGNSA. J gave up 14 bases and V 5 bases, and 11 bases lay outside the gene matches. The length of the CDR3 is 14 residues. The CDR3 here is CASSNRDRGDHKYF. Here the CDR3 DNA reads TGTGCCAGCAGCAACCGGGACAGGGGGGACCACAAGTACTTC.